Shown below are 15 T cell receptor beta chains from a single sample sequenced in a study of blood T cells in healthy people across ages. The authors ran a second PCR of about 7 to 12 cycles using a sample-barcoded 5' primer and a J-beta primer mix. In TCRdb, the 5' RACE reads were re-called with MiXCR into one record per CDR3 protein. The data show 710,000 or so distinct CDR3 sequences, about 20% seen once. Sequencing was performed on blood. Receptors originate from a man between 65 and 79 years old in good health.

The rearrangement links TRBV7-9 to TRBJ1-2; no clear D. CDR1 SEHNR and CDR2 FQNEAQ come from the germline V gene (reference sequence). The ends were cut back, 2 bases at V and 4 bases at J, with 11 bases in the middle. This CDR3 spans 14 amino acids. The CDR3 is CASSLTASPYGYTF. In DNA form, the CDR3 reads TGTGCCAGCAGCTTAACTGCGTCACCCTATGGCTACACCTTC.

This clonotype occurred a few times. The chain has TRBV12-3 or TRBV12-4 and TRBJ1-4; D is ambiguous. Deletions cut 5 bases from V and 5 bases from J, with 6 bases between. The CDR3 extends over 12 amino acids. The CDR3 spells CASSRRNEKLFF. CDR3 coding DNA: TGTGCCAGCAGTCGGAGAAATGAAAAACTGTTTTTT.

The CDR3 here is CASSLPGKLTGACNQPQHF. The DNA for the CDR3 is TGTGCCAGCAGCCTCCCAGGCAAGTTAACCGGGGCCTGTAATCAGCCCCAGCATTTT. V usage is TRBV21-1 and J usage is TRBJ1-5; the table's D call, TRBD1, was not checked against the DNA. TRBV21-1 is marked as a pseudogene. The CDR3 covers 19 residues.

A few counts support this clonotype. V is TRBV6-6 and J is TRBJ1-2, with 9 bases aligning to TRBD1. This CDR3 is built from 14 residues. CDR1 is MNHNY, CDR2 SVGAGI, per germline (reference sequence). The V and J ends lost 8 bases and 4 bases, in that order; junction bases with no gene match: 8. CDR3 bases: TGTGCCAGCTCGAGGGACAGGGATGGCTATGGCTACACCTTC. It codes for CASSRDRDGYGYTF.

This clonotype was found a few times. V and J are TRBV20-1 and TRBJ2-3; the D gene is possibly TRBD2 (6 bases). There are 14 residues in the CDR3. V was trimmed by 5 bases and J by 1 base, leaving 13 bases between them. The germline gives CDR1 DFQATT, CDR2 SNEGSKA (reference sequence). Here the CDR3 DNA reads TGCAGTGCTGAGGGACTGGCGGGCACAGATACGCAGTATTTT. Residues: CSAEGLAGTDTQYF.

This clonotype was counted only a few times. The CDR3 region has the DNA TGTGCCAGCAGTTTCGGGACACTTGGCTACACCTTC. Residues: CASSFGTLGYTF. The chain couples TRBV6-2 or TRBV6-3 to TRBJ1-2; a weak D match, TRBD1 (6 bases). Germline CDR1 and CDR2: MNHEY and SVGEGT. This CDR3 has 12 amino acids. V lost 4 bases and J lost 7, with 10 bases in between.

This clonotype was detected many times. This sequence joins TRBV7-2 and TRBJ2-1, with D perhaps given as TRBD1 or TRBD2 (5 bases each). This CDR3 contains 15 residues. V was shortened by 7 bases and J by 3 bases, with 16 bases between the two germline ends. Germline V CDR1 and CDR2: SGHTA, FQGNSA. The CDR3 loop reads CASTLSVGDYNEQFF. CDR3 nucleotides: TGTGCCAGCACCCTAAGCGTGGGGGACTACAATGAGCAGTTCTTC.

The chain links TRBV28 to TRBJ2-2, with 7 bases matching TRBD1. The CDR3 is 12 residues long. V gave up 7 bases and J gave up 13 bases; unmatched junction bases: 9. The germline V gene has CDR1 MDHEN and CDR2 SYDVKM. Here the CDR3 reads CASTYRQGGLFF. CDR3 nucleotide sequence: TGTGCCAGCACCTACCGACAGGGCGGGCTGTTTTTT.

The V call is TRBV20-1, the J call TRBJ2-6; no firm D call. CDR1 and CDR2 from the germline V gene are DFQATT and SNEGSKA (reference sequence). Trimming removed 1 base at V and 0 bases at J, with 16 bases between. There are 18 residues in the CDR3. The CDR3 reads CSARANWERNSGANVLTF. The CDR3 DNA is TGCAGTGCTAGAGCGAATTGGGAACGGAACTCTGGGGCCAACGTCCTGACTTTC.

V is TRBV11-2 and J is TRBJ2-7; D tentatively reads TRBD1 or TRBD2 (5 bases each). V lost 0 bases, J lost 2 bases, and 8 bases lay in between. The CDR3 runs to 14 residues. Germline values: CDR1 SGHAT, CDR2 FQNNGV. The CDR3 loop is CASSLERGPYEQYV. The DNA for the CDR3 is TGTGCCAGCAGCTTAGAGAGGGGACCCTACGAGCAGTACGTC.

As to this clonotype: Given the absence of the conserved phenylalanine or tryptophan at the CDR3 end, a read error is likely. The DNA is left out, because the CDR3 cannot be placed on it with certainty; the CDR3 is given as TCRdb lists it. The V call is TRBV18, the J call TRBJ2-1; TRBD2 reflects the table's D call only, with no check against the DNA. Per germline, CDR1 KGHSH and CDR2 LQKENI. The CDR3 length equals 13 residues, ends included. The CDR3 protein is CASSLLEGLNGNL.

The table lists this clonotype with many counts. V is TRBV20-1 and J is TRBJ1-1; the D is unclear. Germline V gives CDR1 DFQATT, CDR2 SNEGSKA (reference sequence). Deletions cut 4 bases from V and 4 bases from J, with 7 bases between. The CDR3 sequence is 11 residues long. CDR3 DNA sequence: TGCAGTGCTACCCCCAGCACTGAAGCTTTCTTT. This translates into CSATPSTEAFF.

This clonotype was seen a few times. The V gene is TRBV7-9, the J gene TRBJ1-2; 7 bases map to TRBD1. The junction had 7 bases not matched to a gene; V was cut back by 6 bases and J by 0 bases. Germline CDR1 reads SEHNR; CDR2 reads FQNEAQ (reference sequence). The length of the CDR3 is 15 residues. Here the CDR3 reads CASRSDRDANYGYTF. DNA of the CDR3: TGTGCCAGCAGAAGCGACAGGGACGCTAACTATGGCTACACCTTC.

The genes are TRBV12-5 and TRBJ2-5; 7 bases map to TRBD2. This CDR3 is 16 amino acids long. Trimming removed 7 bases from V and 4 bases from J; junction bases left unmatched: 15. Germline loops: CDR1 LGHNT, CDR2 FRNRAP. This chain's CDR3 is CASAWPGGGIGETQYF. The CDR3 nucleotides read TGTGCTAGTGCTTGGCCCGGCGGGGGAATAGGAGAGACCCAGTACTTC.

This clonotype was counted ten times or more. The rearrangement links TRBV6-5 to TRBJ2-3, with D tentatively TRBD1 or TRBD2 (5 bases each). The V gene's germline CDR1 is MNHEY and CDR2 SVGAGI. CDR3 length: 14 amino acids. Trimming took 6 bases from V and 5 from J, leaving 15 bases between them. DNA of the CDR3: TGTGCCAGCAGCCGGGACGAGACTTTAGATACGCAGTATTTT. Its protein is CASSRDETLDTQYF.